Listed below are T cell receptor beta chains from one sample, sequenced in a study of T-cell reconstitution after alpha-beta-depleted transplantation in children. MiXCR, applied by TCRdb to the PCR reads, yields one record per CDR3 protein. This table holds over 45,000 distinct CDR3 sequences, more than 5% found once. The source was PBMCs, mostly from graft donor cells, collected 60 days after TCRalphabeta/CD19-depleted stem cell transplant. Receptors originate from a female patient aged 2-10 years who had a stem cell transplant for aplastic anemia, so the T cells may come from the graft donor. Both conserved end residues are part of each CDR3. A D gene is named only where the DNA matches it firmly. The size of a clone is reported for some rows only, either as once, few or many, or as a class for expanded clones.

CDR3 DNA: TGTGCCAGCAGACCGAGGAGGGAGAGTGAAGCTTTCTTT; CDR3 protein: CASRPRRESEAFF; D gene: NA; clone size: many; J gene: TRBJ1-1; V gene: TRBV3-1
CDR3 DNA: TGTGCCAGCAGTTTAAAGGGACTCAGCGGGGGGCAGTTCTTC; CDR3 protein: CASSLKGLSGGQFF; D gene: TRBD2; clone size: few; J gene: TRBJ2-1; V gene: TRBV27
CDR3 DNA: TGTGGGACGGCAGGGGCCGATACGCAGTATTTT; CDR3 protein: CGTAGADTQYF; D gene: NA; clone size: few; J gene: TRBJ2-3; V gene: TRBV19
CDR3 DNA: TGTGCCAGCAGTTTATCGACAGGGGGGCAGCCCCAGCATTTT; CDR3 protein: CASSLSTGGQPQHF; D gene: TRBD1; clone size: many; J gene: TRBJ1-5; V gene: TRBV27
CDR3 DNA: TGTGCCACCAGTGATCTCACTAGCGGGGTTGATGAGCAGTTCTTC; CDR3 protein: CATSDLTSGVDEQFF; D gene: TRBD2; clone size: many; J gene: TRBJ2-1; V gene: TRBV24-1
CDR3 DNA: TGTGCCAGCATCTCGAGGGCTAGCGGGAGGGGATACGAGCAGTACTTC; CDR3 protein: CASISRASGRGYEQYF; D gene: TRBD2; clone size: many; J gene: TRBJ2-7; V gene: TRBV11-2
CDR3 DNA: TGCGCCAGCAGCTTGGCCCCGACTAAGAGTTACAATGAGCAGTTCTTC; CDR3 protein: CASSLAPTKSYNEQFF; D gene: NA; clone size: many; J gene: TRBJ2-1; V gene: TRBV5-1
CDR3 DNA: TGCAGTGCTAAGTCCGGGGAGGGGGGCAATCAGCCCCAGCATTTT; CDR3 protein: CSAKSGEGGNQPQHF; D gene: NA; clone size: many; J gene: TRBJ1-5; V gene: TRBV20-1
CDR3 DNA: TGCGCCAGCAGCTTAAATCTACTAGCGGGCTCCGGGGAGCTGTTTTTT; CDR3 protein: CASSLNLLAGSGELFF; D gene: TRBD2; clone size: many; J gene: TRBJ2-2; V gene: TRBV5-1
CDR3 DNA: TGTGCCAGCAGCCCATGGGGGCGGGGGCCCAGGCAGCCCCAGCATTTT; CDR3 protein: CASSPWGRGPRQPQHF; D gene: NA; clone size: few; J gene: TRBJ1-5; V gene: TRBV7-2
CDR3 DNA: TGTGCCTGGAGTGTGGTAGCGGGAGGGGAAGAGACCCAGTACTTC; CDR3 protein: CAWSVVAGGEETQYF; D gene: TRBD2; clone size: few; J gene: TRBJ2-5; V gene: TRBV30
CDR3 DNA: TGTGCCACCAGTGACTCAGCTTCGACAGGGCGGAGCGGGGAGCTGTTTTTT; CDR3 protein: CATSDSASTGRSGELFF; D gene: TRBD1; clone size: many; J gene: TRBJ2-2; V gene: TRBV24-1
CDR3 DNA: TGTGCCAGCAGCCTAGGAGGGCGGGGGGGCACAGATACGCAGTATTTT; CDR3 protein: CASSLGGRGGTDTQYF; D gene: TRBD2; clone size: many; J gene: TRBJ2-3; V gene: TRBV28
CDR3 DNA: TGTGCCAGCAGTCGACAGGGGGGGAAGACCCAGTACTTC; CDR3 protein: CASSRQGGKTQYF; D gene: TRBD1; clone size: few; J gene: TRBJ2-5; V gene: TRBV6-2/TRBV6-3
CDR3 DNA: TGCAGTGCCCCCAATCCTCTCTTGGGAGGAAACACCATATATTTT; CDR3 protein: CSAPNPLLGGNTIYF; D gene: NA; clone size: many; J gene: TRBJ1-3; V gene: TRBV20-1
CDR3 DNA: TGTGCCAGCAGTGGCCCAAGGGGCACCGGGGAGCTGTTTTTT; CDR3 protein: CASSGPRGTGELFF; D gene: NA; clone size: NA; J gene: TRBJ2-2; V gene: TRBV6-1
CDR3 DNA: TGTGCCAGCAACTTAATATCCAGCGGGAGGATGAGGAACAATGAGCAGTTCTTC; CDR3 protein: CASNLISSGRMRNNEQFF; D gene: TRBD2; clone size: many; J gene: TRBJ2-1; V gene: TRBV7-9
CDR3 DNA: TGTGCCAGCCAGACGGTAGATACGCAGTATTTT; CDR3 protein: CASQTVDTQYF; D gene: NA; clone size: many; J gene: TRBJ2-3; V gene: TRBV2
CDR3 DNA: TGTGCCAGCACCTATAAGGGGGCCAACTATGGCTACACCTTC; CDR3 protein: CASTYKGANYGYTF; D gene: TRBD1; clone size: many; J gene: TRBJ1-2; V gene: TRBV12-3/TRBV12-4
CDR3 DNA: TGTGCCAGCAGCCTACCCTGCGAGCAGTACTTC; CDR3 protein: CASSLPCEQYF; D gene: NA; clone size: many; J gene: TRBJ2-7; V gene: TRBV7-2
CDR3 DNA: TGCAGCGTTTTTGACAGTGCTGAAGCTTTCTTT; CDR3 protein: CSVFDSAEAFF; D gene: NA; clone size: many; J gene: TRBJ1-1; V gene: TRBV29-1
CDR3 DNA: TGCAGTGCTAGAGACACTGGGACAGGACGAGCCTACGAGCAGTACTTC; CDR3 protein: CSARDTGTGRAYEQYF; D gene: TRBD1; clone size: many; J gene: TRBJ2-7; V gene: TRBV20-1
CDR3 DNA: TGCGCCAGCAGCTTCAGGACTAGCGGGTACGAGCAGTACTTC; CDR3 protein: CASSFRTSGYEQYF; D gene: TRBD2; clone size: few; J gene: TRBJ2-7; V gene: TRBV5-1
CDR3 DNA: TGCGCCAGCAGTGAGCGGGACAGCTCCTACGAGCAGTACTTC; CDR3 protein: CASSERDSSYEQYF; D gene: TRBD1; clone size: many; J gene: TRBJ2-7; V gene: TRBV10-2
CDR3 DNA: TGTGCCAGCAGGGGAGGGTCGAACACCGGGGAGCTGTTTTTT; CDR3 protein: CASRGGSNTGELFF; D gene: TRBD2; clone size: many; J gene: TRBJ2-2; V gene: TRBV7-3
CDR3 DNA: TGCGCCAGCAGCGTGGGACAGCCTCTCAATGAGCAGTTCTTC; CDR3 protein: CASSVGQPLNEQFF; D gene: TRBD1; clone size: many; J gene: TRBJ2-1; V gene: TRBV5-1
CDR3 DNA: TGTGCCAGCAGCCAACCCCAGACAGGCCCTAGGAATACGCAGTATTTT; CDR3 protein: CASSQPQTGPRNTQYF; D gene: NA; clone size: few; J gene: TRBJ2-3; V gene: TRBV11-3
CDR3 DNA: TGCGCCAGCAGCTTCGCATCTAGCGGTGGCAGAAACATTCAGTACTTC; CDR3 protein: CASSFASSGGRNIQYF; D gene: TRBD2; clone size: NA; J gene: TRBJ2-4; V gene: TRBV5-1
CDR3 DNA: TGTGCCAGCAGCCAAGGTCAATGGTCTTCTAGCACAGATACGCAGTATTTT; CDR3 protein: CASSQGQWSSSTDTQYF; D gene: NA; clone size: many; J gene: TRBJ2-3; V gene: TRBV3-1
CDR3 DNA: TGCGCCAGCAGCGTCCTCCCGGGATCCTACAATGAGCAGTTCTTC; CDR3 protein: CASSVLPGSYNEQFF; D gene: NA; clone size: many; J gene: TRBJ2-1; V gene: TRBV5-1
CDR3 DNA: TGTGCCAGCAGTGAAGAAAGGACTAACACAGATACGCAGTATTTT; CDR3 protein: CASSEERTNTDTQYF; D gene: NA; clone size: many; J gene: TRBJ2-3; V gene: TRBV2
CDR3 DNA: TGTGCCAGCAGCGGCGTCGGGCCCCGCACAGATACGCAGTATTTT; CDR3 protein: CASSGVGPRTDTQYF; D gene: NA; clone size: many; J gene: TRBJ2-3; V gene: TRBV9
CDR3 DNA: TGCAGTGCCCTGAAGCCGACAGGGGGCGAGCAGTACTTC; CDR3 protein: CSALKPTGGEQYF; D gene: TRBD1; clone size: many; J gene: TRBJ2-7; V gene: TRBV20-1
CDR3 DNA: TGTGCCAGCAGTTTCGGCGGCGGGGGGTTCCAAGAGACCCAGTACTTC; CDR3 protein: CASSFGGGGFQETQYF; D gene: TRBD2; clone size: NA; J gene: TRBJ2-5; V gene: TRBV28
CDR3 DNA: TGTGCCAGCAGGGGAGACAGGGGTATTAGGTTGGCTGAAGCTTTCTTT; CDR3 protein: CASRGDRGIRLAEAFF; D gene: TRBD1; clone size: few; J gene: TRBJ1-1; V gene: TRBV6-5
CDR3 DNA: TGTGCCAGCAGACAAAATTCACCCCTCCACTTT; CDR3 protein: CASRQNSPLHF; D gene: NA; clone size: many; J gene: TRBJ1-6; V gene: TRBV28
CDR3 DNA: TGTGCCAGCAGTTTAGCGGGGATCGGCGGAACGAACACCGGGGAGCTGTTTTTT; CDR3 protein: CASSLAGIGGTNTGELFF; D gene: NA; clone size: few; J gene: TRBJ2-2; V gene: TRBV27
CDR3 DNA: TGTGCCAGCACTCAACAGGGGGCCCTTCCTAACTATGGCTACACCTTC; CDR3 protein: CASTQQGALPNYGYTF; D gene: TRBD1; clone size: many; J gene: TRBJ1-2; V gene: TRBV12-3/TRBV12-4
CDR3 DNA: TGTGCCAGCCACTTGGACAGGGGGAGAGGCGGTCAGCCCCAGCATTTT; CDR3 protein: CASHLDRGRGGQPQHF; D gene: TRBD1; clone size: few; J gene: TRBJ1-5; V gene: TRBV6-5
CDR3 DNA: TGCAGCGTTGACGACCTGGGAGGGAGTAGTGGCATTCAGTACTTC; CDR3 protein: CSVDDLGGSSGIQYF; D gene: TRBD2; clone size: many; J gene: TRBJ2-4; V gene: TRBV29-1
CDR3 DNA: TGTGCCAGCAGCTTTTGGCTGGGTCCGGAGACCCAGTACTTC; CDR3 protein: CASSFWLGPETQYF; D gene: NA; clone size: many; J gene: TRBJ2-5; V gene: TRBV7-9
CDR3 DNA: TGCAGTGCTTCCGGCCGGGACAGGGGTCACGAGCAGTACTTC; CDR3 protein: CSASGRDRGHEQYF; D gene: TRBD1; clone size: many; J gene: TRBJ2-7; V gene: TRBV20-1